This T cell receptor beta chain comes out of a study of high-grade serous ovarian cancer treatment subgroups. Tumor tissue was taken before any definitive surgery or chemotherapy was given. Data came from immunoSEQ multiplex PCR; TCRdb stores just in-frame clones and leaves some out. The sample gives approximately 1,000 clones, approximately 82% of which show up once; 5.7% is in the top ten. The study, taken as a whole, reports: CDR1 and CDR2 were left unanalyzed; analyses focused on CDR3.

V dropped 2 bases and J dropped 0 bases, with 13 bases sitting between them. Germline V gene sequence: CDR1 SGHRS, CDR2 YFSETQ. CDR3 length: 16 amino acids. As concerns this clone: The antigen is not known.

The sequenced sample consisted of tumor tissue. The receptor was isolated from a human donor with high-grade serous ovarian cancer. This chain uses TRBV5-1 with TRBJ2-3, with D perhaps assigned TRBD1 or TRBD2 (6 bases each). CDR3 loop: CASSLPRGPSTDTQYF. The CDR3 coding sequence is TGCGCCAGCAGCTTACCACGGGGGCCCAGCACAGATACGCAGTATTTT.